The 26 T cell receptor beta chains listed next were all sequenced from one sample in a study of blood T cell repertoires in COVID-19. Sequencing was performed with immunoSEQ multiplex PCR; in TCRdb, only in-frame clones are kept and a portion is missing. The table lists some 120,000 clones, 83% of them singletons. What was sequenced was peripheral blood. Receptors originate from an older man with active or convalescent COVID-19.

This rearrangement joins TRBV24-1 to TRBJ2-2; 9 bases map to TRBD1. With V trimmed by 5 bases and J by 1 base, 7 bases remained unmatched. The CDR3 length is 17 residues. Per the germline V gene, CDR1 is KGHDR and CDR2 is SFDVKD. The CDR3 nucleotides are TGTGCCACCAGTGCCCCCCCGGGACAGGGGAACACCGGGGAGCTGTTTTTT. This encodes CATSAPPGQGNTGELFF.

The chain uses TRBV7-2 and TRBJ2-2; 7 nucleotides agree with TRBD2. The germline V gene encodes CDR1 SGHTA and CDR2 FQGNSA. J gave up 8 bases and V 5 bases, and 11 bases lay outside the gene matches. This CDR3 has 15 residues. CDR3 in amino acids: CASSPGLHLGGELFF. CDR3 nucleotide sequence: TGTGCCAGCAGCCCGGGACTACATCTAGGTGGGGAGCTGTTTTTT.

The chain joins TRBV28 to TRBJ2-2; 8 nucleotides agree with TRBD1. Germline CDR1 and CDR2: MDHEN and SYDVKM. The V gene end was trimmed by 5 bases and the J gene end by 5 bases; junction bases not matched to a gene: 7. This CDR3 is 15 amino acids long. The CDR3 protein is CASSLDRGWTGELFF. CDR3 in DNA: TGTGCCAGCAGTCTCGACAGGGGCTGGACCGGGGAGCTGTTTTTT.

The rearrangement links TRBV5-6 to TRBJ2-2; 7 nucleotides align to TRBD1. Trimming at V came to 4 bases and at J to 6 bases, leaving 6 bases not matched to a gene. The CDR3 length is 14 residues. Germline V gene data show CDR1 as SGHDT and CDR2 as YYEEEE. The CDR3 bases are TGTGCCAGCAGCGAGACAGGGTTCTCCGGGGAGCTGTTTTTT. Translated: CASSETGFSGELFF. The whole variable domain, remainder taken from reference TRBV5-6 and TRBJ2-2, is DAGVTQSPTHLIKTRGQQVTLRCSPKSGHDTVSWYQQALGQGPQFIFQYYEEEERQRGNFPDRFSGHQFPNYSSELNVNALLLGDSALYLCASSETGFSGELFFGEGSRLTVL.

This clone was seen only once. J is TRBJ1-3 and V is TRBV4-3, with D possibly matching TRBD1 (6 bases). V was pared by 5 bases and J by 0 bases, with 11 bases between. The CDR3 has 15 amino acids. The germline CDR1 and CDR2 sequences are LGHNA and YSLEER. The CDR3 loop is CASSYTGISGNTIYF. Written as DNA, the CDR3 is TGCGCCAGCAGCTACACAGGGATCTCTGGAAACACCATATATTTT.

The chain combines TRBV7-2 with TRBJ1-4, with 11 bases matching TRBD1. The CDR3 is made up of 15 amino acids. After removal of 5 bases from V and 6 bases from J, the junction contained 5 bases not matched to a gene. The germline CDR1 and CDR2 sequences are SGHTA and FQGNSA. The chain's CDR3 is CASSTRTGGDEKLFF. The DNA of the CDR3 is TGTGCCAGCAGCACCCGGACAGGGGGCGATGAAAAACTGTTTTTT.

CDR3: CASSFSEAEAFF. In DNA, the CDR3 is TGTGCCAGCAGTTTCTCGGAGGCTGAAGCTTTCTTT. The genes are TRBV28 and TRBJ1-1; no reliable D call. The CDR3 sequence is 12 residues long. CDR1 MDHEN and CDR2 SYDVKM come from the germline V gene. V dropped 3 bases and J dropped 6 bases, with 8 bases sitting between them.

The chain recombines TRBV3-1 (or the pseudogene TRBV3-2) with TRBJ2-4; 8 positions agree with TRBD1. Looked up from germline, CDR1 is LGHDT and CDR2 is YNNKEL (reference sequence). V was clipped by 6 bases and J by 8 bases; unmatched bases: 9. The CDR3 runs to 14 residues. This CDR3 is CASRPDRGRHIQYF. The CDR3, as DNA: TGTGCCAGCAGACCCGACAGGGGTCGACACATTCAGTACTTC.

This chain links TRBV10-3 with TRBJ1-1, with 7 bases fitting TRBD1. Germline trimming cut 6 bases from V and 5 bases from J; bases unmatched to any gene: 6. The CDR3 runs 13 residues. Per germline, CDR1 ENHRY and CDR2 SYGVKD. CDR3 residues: CAISRDRGTEAFF. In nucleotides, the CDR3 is TGTGCCATCAGCCGGGACAGAGGGACTGAAGCTTTCTTT.

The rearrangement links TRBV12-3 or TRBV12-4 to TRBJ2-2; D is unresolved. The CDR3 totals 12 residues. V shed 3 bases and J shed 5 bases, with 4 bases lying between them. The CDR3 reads CASSFGTGELFF. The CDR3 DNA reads TGTGCCAGCAGTTTCGGGACCGGGGAGCTGTTTTTT.

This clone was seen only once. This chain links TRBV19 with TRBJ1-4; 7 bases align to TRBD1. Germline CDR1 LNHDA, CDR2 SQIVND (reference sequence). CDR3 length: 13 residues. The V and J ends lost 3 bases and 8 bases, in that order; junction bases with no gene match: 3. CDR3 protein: CASSMSRGEKLFF. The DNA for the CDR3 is TGTGCCAGTAGTATGTCCAGGGGGGAAAAACTGTTTTTT.

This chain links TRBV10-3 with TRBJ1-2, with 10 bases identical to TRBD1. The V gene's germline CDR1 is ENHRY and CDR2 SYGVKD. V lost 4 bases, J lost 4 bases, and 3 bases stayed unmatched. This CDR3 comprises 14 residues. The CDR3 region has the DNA TGTGCCATCAGTGGGGACAGGGGTCCCTATGGCTACACCTTC. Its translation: CAISGDRGPYGYTF.

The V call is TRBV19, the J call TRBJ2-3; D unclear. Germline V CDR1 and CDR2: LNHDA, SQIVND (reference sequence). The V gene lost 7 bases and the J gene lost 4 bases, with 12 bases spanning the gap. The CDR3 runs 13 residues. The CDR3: CASTGSYSDTQYF. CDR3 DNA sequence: TGTGCCAGTACAGGCAGTTACTCAGATACGCAGTATTTT.

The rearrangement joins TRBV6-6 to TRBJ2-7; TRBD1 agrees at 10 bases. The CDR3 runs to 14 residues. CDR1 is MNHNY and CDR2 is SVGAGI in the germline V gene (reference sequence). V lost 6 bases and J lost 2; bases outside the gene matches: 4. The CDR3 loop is CASRHGQGAYEQYF. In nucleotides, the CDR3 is TGTGCCAGCAGGCACGGACAGGGGGCCTACGAGCAGTACTTC.

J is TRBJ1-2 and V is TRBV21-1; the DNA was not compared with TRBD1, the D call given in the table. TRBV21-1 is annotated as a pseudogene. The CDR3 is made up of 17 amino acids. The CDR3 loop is CASSKGDSRPGNYGYTF. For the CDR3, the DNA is TGTGCCAGCAGCAAAGGGGACAGCCGACCGGGGAACTATGGCTACACCTTC.

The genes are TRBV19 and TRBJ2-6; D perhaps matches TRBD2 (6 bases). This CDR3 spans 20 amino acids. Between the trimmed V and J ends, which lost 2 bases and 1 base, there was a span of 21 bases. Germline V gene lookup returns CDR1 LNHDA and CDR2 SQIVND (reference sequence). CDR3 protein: CASSISPGSLGGSGANVLTF. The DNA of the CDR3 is TGTGCCAGTAGTATATCTCCCGGGAGCCTCGGAGGGTCTGGGGCCAACGTCCTGACTTTC.

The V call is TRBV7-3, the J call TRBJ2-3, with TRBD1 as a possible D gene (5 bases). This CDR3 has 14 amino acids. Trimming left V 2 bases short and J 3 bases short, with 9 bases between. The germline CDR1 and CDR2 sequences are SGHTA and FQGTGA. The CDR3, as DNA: TGTGCCAGCAGCTTATTGGCAGGGACAGATACGCAGTATTTT. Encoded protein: CASSLLAGTDTQYF.

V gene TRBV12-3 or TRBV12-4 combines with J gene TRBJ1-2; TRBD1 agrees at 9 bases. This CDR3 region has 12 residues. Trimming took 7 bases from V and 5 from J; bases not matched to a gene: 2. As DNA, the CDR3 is TGTGCCAGCAAGGACAGGGGTTATGGCTACACCTTC. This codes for CASKDRGYGYTF.

CDR3 amino acids: CASSQDGGGNQPQHF. The CDR3 DNA sequence: TGCGCCAGCAGCCAAGACGGGGGAGGGAATCAGCCCCAGCATTTT. V gene TRBV4-1 combines with J gene TRBJ1-5; weak D call: TRBD1 (5 bases). The CDR3 consists of 15 residues. Germline loops: CDR1 MGHRA, CDR2 YSYEKL. The V end was cut by 0 bases, the J end by 4 bases, with 10 bases between.

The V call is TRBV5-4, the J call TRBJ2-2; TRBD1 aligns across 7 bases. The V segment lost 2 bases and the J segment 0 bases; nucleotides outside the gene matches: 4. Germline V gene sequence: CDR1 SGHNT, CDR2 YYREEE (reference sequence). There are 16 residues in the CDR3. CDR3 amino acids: CASSLGTATNTGELFF. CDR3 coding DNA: TGTGCCAGCAGCTTAGGGACAGCGACGAACACCGGGGAGCTGTTTTTT. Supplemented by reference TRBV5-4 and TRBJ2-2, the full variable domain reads ETGVTQSPTHLIKTRGQQVTLRCSSQSGHNTVSWYQQALGQGPQFIFQYYREEENGRGNFPPRFSGLQFPNYSSELNVNALELDDSALYLCASSLGTATNTGELFFGEGSRLTVL.

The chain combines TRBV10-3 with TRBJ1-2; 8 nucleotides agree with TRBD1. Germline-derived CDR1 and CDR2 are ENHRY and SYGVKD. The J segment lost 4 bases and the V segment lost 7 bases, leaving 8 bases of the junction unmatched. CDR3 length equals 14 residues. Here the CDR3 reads CAIKAGGASYGYTF. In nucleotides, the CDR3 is TGTGCCATCAAAGCAGGGGGCGCGAGCTATGGCTACACCTTC.

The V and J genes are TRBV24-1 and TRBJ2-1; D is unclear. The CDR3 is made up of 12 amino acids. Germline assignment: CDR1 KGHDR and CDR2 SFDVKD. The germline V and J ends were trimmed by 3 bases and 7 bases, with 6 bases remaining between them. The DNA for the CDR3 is TGTGCCACCAGTGATCTGGAGAATGAGCAGTTCTTC. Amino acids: CATSDLENEQFF.

The CDR3 protein is CASSLVGPHGYTF. In DNA form, the CDR3 reads TGTGCCAGCAGCTTAGTGGGCCCTCATGGCTACACCTTC. This chain joins TRBV7-9 and TRBJ1-2; no clear D. Trimming took off 1 base at V and 6 bases at J, with 9 bases between the two ends. Germline CDR1 reads SEHNR; CDR2 reads FQNEAQ (reference sequence). This CDR3 has 13 residues.

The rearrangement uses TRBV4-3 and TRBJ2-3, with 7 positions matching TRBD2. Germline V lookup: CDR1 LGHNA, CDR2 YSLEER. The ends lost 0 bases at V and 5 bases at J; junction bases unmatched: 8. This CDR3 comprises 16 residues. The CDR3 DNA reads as TGCGCCAGCAGCCAAGAGGGGCAACTAGCGCTAGATACGCAGTATTTT. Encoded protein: CASSQEGQLALDTQYF.

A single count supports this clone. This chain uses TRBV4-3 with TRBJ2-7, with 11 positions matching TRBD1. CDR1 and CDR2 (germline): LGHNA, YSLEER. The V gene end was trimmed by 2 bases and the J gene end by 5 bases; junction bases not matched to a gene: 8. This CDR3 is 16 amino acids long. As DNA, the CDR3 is TGCGCCAGCAGCCAACAATTTGGGACAGGGGGACACGAGCAGTACTTC. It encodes CASSQQFGTGGHEQYF.

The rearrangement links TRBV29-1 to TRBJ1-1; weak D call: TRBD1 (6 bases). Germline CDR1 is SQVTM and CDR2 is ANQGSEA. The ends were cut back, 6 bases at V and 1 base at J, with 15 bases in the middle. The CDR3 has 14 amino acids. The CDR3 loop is CSVFTGSPNTEAFF. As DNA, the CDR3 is TGCAGCGTATTCACAGGGTCTCCGAACACTGAAGCTTTCTTT. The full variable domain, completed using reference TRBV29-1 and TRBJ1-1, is SAVISQKPSRDICQRGTSLTIQCQVDSQVTMMFWYRQQPGQSLTLIATANQGSEATYESGFVIDKFPISRPNLTFSTLTVSNMSPEDSSIYLCSVFTGSPNTEAFFGQGTRLTVV.